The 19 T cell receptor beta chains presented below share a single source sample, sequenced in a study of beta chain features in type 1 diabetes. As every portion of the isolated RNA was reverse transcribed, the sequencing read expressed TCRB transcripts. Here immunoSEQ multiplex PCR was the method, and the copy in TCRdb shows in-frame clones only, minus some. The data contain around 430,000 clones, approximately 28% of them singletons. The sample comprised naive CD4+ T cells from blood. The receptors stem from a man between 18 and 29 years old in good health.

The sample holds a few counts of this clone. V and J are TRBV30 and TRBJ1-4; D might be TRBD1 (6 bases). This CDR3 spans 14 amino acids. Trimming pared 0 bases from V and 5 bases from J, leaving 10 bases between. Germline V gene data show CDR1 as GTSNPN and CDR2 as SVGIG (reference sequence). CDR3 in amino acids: CAWSVGHGNEKLFF. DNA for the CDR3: TGTGCCTGGAGTGTGGGACATGGGAATGAAAAACTGTTTTTT.

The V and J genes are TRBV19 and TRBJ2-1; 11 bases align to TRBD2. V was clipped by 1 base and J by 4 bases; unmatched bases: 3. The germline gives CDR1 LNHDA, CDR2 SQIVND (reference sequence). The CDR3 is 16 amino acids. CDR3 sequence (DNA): TGTGCCAGTAGTATAGGCCTAGCGGGAGGTTACAATGAGCAGTTCTTC. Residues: CASSIGLAGGYNEQFF. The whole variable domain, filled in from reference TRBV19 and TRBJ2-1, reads DGGITQSPKYLFRKEGQNVTLSCEQNLNHDAMYWYRQDPGQGLRLIYYSQIVNDFQKGDIAEGYSVSREKKESFPLTVTSAQKNPTAFYLCASSIGLAGGYNEQFFGPGTRLTVL.

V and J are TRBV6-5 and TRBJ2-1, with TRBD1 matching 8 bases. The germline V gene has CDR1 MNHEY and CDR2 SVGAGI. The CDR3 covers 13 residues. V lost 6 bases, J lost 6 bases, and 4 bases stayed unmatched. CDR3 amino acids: CASRITGGNEQFF. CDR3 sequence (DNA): TGTGCCAGCAGGATAACAGGGGGCAATGAGCAGTTCTTC.

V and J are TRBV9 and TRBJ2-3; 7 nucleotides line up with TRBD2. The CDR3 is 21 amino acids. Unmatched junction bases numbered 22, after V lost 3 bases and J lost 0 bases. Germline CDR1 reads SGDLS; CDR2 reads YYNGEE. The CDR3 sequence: CASSERGFRDLGLTSTDTQYF. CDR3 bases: TGTGCCAGCAGCGAGCGGGGTTTTCGGGACTTGGGACTGACTAGCACAGATACGCAGTATTTT.

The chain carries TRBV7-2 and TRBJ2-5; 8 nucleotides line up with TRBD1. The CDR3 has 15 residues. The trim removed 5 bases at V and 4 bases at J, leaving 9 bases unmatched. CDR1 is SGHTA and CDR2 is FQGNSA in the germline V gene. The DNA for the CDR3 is TGTGCCAGCAGCCCGGACAGGGCGCGGGGAGAGACCCAGTACTTC. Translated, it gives CASSPDRARGETQYF.

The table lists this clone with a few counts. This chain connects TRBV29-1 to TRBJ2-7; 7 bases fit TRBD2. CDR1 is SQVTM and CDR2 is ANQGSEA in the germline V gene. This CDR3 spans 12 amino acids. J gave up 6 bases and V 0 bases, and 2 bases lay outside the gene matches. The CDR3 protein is CSVEDTGGEQYF. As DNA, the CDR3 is TGCAGCGTTGAAGATACGGGGGGCGAGCAGTACTTC.

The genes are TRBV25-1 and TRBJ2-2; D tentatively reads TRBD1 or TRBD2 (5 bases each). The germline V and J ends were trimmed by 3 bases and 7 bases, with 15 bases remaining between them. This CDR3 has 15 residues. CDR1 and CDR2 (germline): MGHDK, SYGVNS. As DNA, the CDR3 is TGTGCCAGCAGTGATTTCCGGGACCCCGACGGGGAGCTGTTTTTT. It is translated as CASSDFRDPDGELFF. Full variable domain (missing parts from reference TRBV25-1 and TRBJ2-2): EADIYQTPRYLVIGTGKKITLECSQTMGHDKMYWYQQDPGMELHLIHYSYGVNSTEKGDLSSESTVSRIRTEHFPLTLESARPSHTSQYLCASSDFRDPDGELFFGEGSRLTVL.

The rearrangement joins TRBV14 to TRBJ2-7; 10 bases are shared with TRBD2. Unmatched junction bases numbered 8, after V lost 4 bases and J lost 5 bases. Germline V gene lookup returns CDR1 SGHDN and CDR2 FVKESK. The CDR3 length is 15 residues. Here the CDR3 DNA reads TGTGCCAGCAGCCCTCTAGCGGGAGTTGTCCACGAGCAGTACTTC. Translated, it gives CASSPLAGVVHEQYF.

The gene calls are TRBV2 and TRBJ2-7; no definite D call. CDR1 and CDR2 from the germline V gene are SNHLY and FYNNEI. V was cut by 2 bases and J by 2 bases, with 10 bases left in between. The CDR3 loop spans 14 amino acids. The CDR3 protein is CASSEYGSPYEQYF. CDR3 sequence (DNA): TGTGCCAGCAGTGAATACGGCAGTCCCTACGAGCAGTACTTC.

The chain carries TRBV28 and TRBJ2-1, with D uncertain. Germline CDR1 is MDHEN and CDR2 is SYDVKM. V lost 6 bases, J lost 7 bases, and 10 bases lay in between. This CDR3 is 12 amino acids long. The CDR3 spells CASSDQENEQFF. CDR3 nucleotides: TGTGCCAGCAGCGACCAGGAGAATGAGCAGTTCTTC.

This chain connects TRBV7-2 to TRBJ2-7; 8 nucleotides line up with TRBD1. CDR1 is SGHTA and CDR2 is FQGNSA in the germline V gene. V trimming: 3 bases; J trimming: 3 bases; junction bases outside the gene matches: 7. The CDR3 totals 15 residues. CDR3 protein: CASSFDRGGFYEQYF. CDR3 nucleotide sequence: TGTGCCAGCAGCTTCGACAGGGGCGGATTCTACGAGCAGTACTTC.

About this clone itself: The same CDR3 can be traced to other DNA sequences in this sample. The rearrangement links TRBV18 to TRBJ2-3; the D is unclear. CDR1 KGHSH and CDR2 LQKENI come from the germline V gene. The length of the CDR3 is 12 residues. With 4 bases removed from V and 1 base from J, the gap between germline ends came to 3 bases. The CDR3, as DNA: TGTGCCAGCTCACTGCGCACAGATACGCAGTATTTT. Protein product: CASSLRTDTQYF.

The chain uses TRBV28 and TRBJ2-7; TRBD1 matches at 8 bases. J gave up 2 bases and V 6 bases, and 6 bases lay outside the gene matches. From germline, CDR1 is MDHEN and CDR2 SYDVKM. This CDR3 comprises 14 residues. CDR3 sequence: CASRETGAPYEQYF. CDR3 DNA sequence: TGTGCCAGCAGGGAGACAGGGGCCCCCTACGAGCAGTACTTC.

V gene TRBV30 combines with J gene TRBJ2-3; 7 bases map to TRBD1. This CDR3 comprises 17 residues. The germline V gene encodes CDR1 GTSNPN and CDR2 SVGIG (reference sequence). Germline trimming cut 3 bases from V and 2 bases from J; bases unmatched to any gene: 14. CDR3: CAWSRPKGATATDTQYF. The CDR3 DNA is TGTGCCTGGAGCCGACCTAAGGGGGCCACAGCCACAGATACGCAGTATTTT.

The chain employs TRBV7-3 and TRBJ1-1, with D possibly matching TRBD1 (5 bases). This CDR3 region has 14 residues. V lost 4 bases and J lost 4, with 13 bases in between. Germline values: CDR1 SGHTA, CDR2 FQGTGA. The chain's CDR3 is CASSSGTPSTEAFF. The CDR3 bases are TGTGCCAGCAGCTCAGGGACTCCTAGCACTGAAGCTTTCTTT.

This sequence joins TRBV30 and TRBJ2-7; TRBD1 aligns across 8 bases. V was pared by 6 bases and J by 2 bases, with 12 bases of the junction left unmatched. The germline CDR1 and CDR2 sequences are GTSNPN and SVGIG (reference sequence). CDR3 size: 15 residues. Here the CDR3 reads CACTPYDRGPYEQYF. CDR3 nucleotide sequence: TGTGCCTGTACGCCCTACGACAGGGGCCCCTACGAGCAGTACTTC.

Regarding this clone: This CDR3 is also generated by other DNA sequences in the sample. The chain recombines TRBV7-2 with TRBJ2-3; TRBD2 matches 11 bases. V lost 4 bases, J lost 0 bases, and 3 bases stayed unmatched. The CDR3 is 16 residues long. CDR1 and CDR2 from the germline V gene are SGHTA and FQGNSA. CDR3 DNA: TGTGCCAGCAGCTCCGGACTAGCGGGTAGCACAGATACGCAGTATTTT. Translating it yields CASSSGLAGSTDTQYF. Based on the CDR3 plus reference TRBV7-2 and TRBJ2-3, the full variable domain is GAGVSQSPSNKVTEKGKDVELRCDPISGHTALYWYRQSLGQGLEFLIYFQGNSAPDKSGLPSDRFSAERTGGSVSTLTIQRTQQEDSAVYLCASSSGLAGSTDTQYFGPGTRLTVL.

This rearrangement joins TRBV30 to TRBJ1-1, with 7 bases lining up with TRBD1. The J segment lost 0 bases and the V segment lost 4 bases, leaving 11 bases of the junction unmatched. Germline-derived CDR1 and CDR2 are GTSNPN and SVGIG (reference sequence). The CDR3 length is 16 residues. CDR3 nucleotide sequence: TGTGCCTGGATCCCCAGGGACAGATTTATGAACACTGAAGCTTTCTTT. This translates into CAWIPRDRFMNTEAFF.

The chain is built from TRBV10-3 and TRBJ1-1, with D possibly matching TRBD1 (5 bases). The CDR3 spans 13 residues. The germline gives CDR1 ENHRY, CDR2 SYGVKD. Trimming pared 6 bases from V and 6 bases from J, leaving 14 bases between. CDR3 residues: CAIRGRASPEAFF. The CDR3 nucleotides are TGTGCCATCAGGGGCAGGGCGAGTCCTGAAGCTTTCTTT.